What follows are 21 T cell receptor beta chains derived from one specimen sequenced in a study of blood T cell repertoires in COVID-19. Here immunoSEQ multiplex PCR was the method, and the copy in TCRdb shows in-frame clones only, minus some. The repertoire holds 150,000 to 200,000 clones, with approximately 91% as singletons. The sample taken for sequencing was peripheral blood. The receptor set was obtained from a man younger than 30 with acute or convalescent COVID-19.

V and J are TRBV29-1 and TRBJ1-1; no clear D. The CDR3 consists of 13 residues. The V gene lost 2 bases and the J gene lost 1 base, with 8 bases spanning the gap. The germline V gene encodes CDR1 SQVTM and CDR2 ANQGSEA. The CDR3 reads CSVELLPNTEAFF. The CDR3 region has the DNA TGCAGCGTTGAACTCCTTCCGAACACTGAAGCTTTCTTT.

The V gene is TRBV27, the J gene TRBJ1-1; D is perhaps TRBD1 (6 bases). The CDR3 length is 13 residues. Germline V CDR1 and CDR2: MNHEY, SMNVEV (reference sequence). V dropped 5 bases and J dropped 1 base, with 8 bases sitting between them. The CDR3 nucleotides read TGTGCCAGCAGTCAGGACAGGAACACTGAAGCTTTCTTT. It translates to CASSQDRNTEAFF.

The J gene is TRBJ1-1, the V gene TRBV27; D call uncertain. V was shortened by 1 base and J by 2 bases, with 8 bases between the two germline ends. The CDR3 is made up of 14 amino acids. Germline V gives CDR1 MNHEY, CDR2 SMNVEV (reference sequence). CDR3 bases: TGTGCCAGCAGTTTATTAGGCGGCAACACTGAAGCTTTCTTT. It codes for CASSLLGGNTEAFF.

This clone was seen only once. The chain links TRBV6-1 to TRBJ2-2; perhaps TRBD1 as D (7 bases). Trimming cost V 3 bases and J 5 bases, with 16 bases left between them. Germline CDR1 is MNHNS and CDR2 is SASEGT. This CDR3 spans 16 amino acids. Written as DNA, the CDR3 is TGTGCCAGCAGTGATTCACAGGGGAGGTCGACCGGGGAGCTGTTTTTT. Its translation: CASSDSQGRSTGELFF.

The CDR3: CASSSRTSGGREQYF. The CDR3, as DNA: TGTGCCAGCAGCTCACGGACTAGCGGGGGCCGTGAGCAGTACTTC. This chain links TRBV5-4 with TRBJ2-7; 13 bases agree with TRBD2. V dropped 3 bases and J dropped 7; count of bases not matched to a gene: 7. CDR3 length: 15 amino acids. Germline CDR1 reads SGHNT; CDR2 reads YYREEE (reference sequence).

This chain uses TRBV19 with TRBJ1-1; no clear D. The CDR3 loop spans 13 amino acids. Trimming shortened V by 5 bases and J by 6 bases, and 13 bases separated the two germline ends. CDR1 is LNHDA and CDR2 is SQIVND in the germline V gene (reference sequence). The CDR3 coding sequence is TGTGCCAGTAGTCCGTGGCCTCGGGCTGAAGCTTTCTTT. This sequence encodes CASSPWPRAEAFF.

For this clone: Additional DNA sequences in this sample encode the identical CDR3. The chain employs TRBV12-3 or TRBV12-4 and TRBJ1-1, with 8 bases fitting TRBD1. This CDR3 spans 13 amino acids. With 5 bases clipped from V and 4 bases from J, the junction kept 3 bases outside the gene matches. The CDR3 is CASSLGQGTEAFF. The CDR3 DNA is TGTGCCAGCAGTCTTGGACAGGGCACTGAAGCTTTCTTT.

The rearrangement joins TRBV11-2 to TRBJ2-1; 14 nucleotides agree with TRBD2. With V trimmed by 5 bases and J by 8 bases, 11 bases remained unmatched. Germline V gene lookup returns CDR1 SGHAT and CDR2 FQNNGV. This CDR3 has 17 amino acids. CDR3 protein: CASSHTRLAGGLYEQFF. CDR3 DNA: TGTGCCAGCAGCCACACCCGACTAGCGGGGGGGCTCTATGAGCAGTTCTTC.

In DNA form, the CDR3 reads TGTGCCAGCAGCGACCGGACAGGTTTGACCGGGGAGCTGTTTTTT. Amino acids: CASSDRTGLTGELFF. V is TRBV9 and J is TRBJ2-2; TRBD1 agrees at 7 bases. Germline V gene data show CDR1 as SGDLS and CDR2 as YYNGEE. This CDR3 comprises 15 residues. V gave up 3 bases and J gave up 5 bases; unmatched junction bases: 7.

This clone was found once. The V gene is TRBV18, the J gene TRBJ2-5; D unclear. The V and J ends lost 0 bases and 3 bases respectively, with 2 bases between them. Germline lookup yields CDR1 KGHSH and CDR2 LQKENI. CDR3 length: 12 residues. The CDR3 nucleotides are TGTGCCAGCTCACCACCCAAAGAGACCCAGTACTTC. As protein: CASSPPKETQYF.

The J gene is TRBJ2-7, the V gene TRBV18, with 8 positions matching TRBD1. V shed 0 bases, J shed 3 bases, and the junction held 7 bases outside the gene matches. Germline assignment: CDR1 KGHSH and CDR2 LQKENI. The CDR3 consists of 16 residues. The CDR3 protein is CASSPPGDRFVYEQYF. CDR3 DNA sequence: TGTGCCAGCTCACCACCGGGGGACAGGTTCGTCTACGAGCAGTACTTC.

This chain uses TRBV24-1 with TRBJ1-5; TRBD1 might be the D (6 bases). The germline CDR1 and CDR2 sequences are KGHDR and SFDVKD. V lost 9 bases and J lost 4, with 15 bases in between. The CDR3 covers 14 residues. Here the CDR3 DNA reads TGTGCCACCCAAGACCCACAGGGTAATCAGCCCCAGCATTTT. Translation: CATQDPQGNQPQHF.

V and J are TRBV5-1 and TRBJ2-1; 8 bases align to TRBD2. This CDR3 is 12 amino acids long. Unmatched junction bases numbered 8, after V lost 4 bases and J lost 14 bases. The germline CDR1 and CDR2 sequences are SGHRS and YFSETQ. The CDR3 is CASSGTGTSKFF. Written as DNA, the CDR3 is TGCGCCAGCAGCGGAACCGGGACTAGTAAGTTCTTC.

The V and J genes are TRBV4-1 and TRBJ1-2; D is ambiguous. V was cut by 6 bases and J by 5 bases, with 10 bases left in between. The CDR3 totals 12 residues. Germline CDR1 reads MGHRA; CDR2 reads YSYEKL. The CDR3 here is CASRGSGYGYTF. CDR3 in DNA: TGCGCCAGCAGAGGTTCGGGGTATGGCTACACCTTC.

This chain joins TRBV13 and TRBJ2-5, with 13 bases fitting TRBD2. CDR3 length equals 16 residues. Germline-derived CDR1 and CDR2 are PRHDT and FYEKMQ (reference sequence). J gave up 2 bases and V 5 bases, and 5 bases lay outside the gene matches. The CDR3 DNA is TGTGCCAGCAGCCCGCCGGGACTAGCGGGGCAAGAGACCCAGTACTTC. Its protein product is CASSPPGLAGQETQYF.

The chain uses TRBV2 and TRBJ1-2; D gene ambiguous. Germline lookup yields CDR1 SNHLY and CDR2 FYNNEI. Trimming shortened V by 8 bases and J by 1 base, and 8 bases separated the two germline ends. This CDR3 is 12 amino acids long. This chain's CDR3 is CASAPSNYGYTF. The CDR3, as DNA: TGTGCCAGCGCGCCGAGTAACTATGGCTACACCTTC.

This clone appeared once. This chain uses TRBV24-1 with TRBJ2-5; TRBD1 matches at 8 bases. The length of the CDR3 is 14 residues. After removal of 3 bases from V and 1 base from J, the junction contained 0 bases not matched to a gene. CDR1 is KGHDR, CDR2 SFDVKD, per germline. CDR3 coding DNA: TGTGCCACCAGTGATGGGACAGGCCAAGAGACCCAGTACTTC. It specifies CATSDGTGQETQYF.

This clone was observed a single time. The CDR3 DNA is TGTGCCACCAGACAGGGGGACACTGAAGCTTTCTTT. Its protein product is CATRQGDTEAFF. V and J are TRBV19 and TRBJ1-1, with 9 positions matching TRBD1. The CDR3 loop spans 12 amino acids. CDR1 and CDR2 from the germline V gene are LNHDA and SQIVND (reference sequence). Trimming at V came to 10 bases and at J to 3 bases, leaving 3 bases not matched to a gene.

For the CDR3, the DNA is TGTGCCATCAGGCCATCCACGGGACTAGCGGGGGGTTTCCGCTCCTACAATGAGCAGTTCTTC. Translating gives CAIRPSTGLAGGFRSYNEQFF. The rearrangement links TRBV10-3 to TRBJ2-1; TRBD2 matches at 15 bases. This CDR3 region has 21 residues. Germline V gives CDR1 ENHRY, CDR2 SYGVKD. Trimming removed 6 bases from V and 0 bases from J; junction bases left unmatched: 15.

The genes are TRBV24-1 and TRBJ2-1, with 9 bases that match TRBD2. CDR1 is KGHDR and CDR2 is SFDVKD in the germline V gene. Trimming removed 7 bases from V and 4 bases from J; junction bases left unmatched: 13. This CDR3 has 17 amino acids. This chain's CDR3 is CATSASSGREFYNEQFF. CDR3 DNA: TGTGCCACCAGCGCTAGTAGCGGGAGAGAATTTTACAATGAGCAGTTCTTC.

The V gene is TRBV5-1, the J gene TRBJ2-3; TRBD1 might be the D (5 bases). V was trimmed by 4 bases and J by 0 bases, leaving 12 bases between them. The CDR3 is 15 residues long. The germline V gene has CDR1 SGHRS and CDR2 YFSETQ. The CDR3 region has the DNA TGCGCCAGCAGCCTGACAGCTTCTAGCACAGATACGCAGTATTTT. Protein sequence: CASSLTASSTDTQYF.